The subject of this entry is one T cell receptor (beta chain). No antigen is known for it. This entry belongs to a study of vaccination and CD4 T cells after COVID-19. Sequencing of the DNA from cultured CD4+ T cells was carried out with the Oncomine TCR Beta short-read assay. TCRdb fed the PCR reads into MiXCR, producing one record per CDR3 protein. The sample has 25,000 to 30,000 distinct CDR3 sequences, over 30% seen once; the top ten hold 3% to 4%. Time point of the sample: late sampling 161 to 241 days after vaccination in a few convalescent patients. Indicated treatment: roughly ten-day PBMC culture with coronavirus spike peptide pools or control peptides (ViraFEST assay). CDR3 length equals 16 residues. V shed 8 bases and J 7 bases; nucleotides not matched to a gene: 16. Germline CDR1 SGHTA, CDR2 FQGNSA.

The source of this sequence is a human donor who had recovered from COVID-19. The rearrangement uses TRBV7-2 and TRBJ2-1; 8 nucleotides agree with TRBD2. Here the sequenced sample was CD4+ T cells from blood, cultured in vitro, taken about 7 months after SARS-CoV-2 vaccination. The CDR3 DNA is TGTGCCAGCGAATCCACGACGGGAGGGCCGTGGAATGAGCAGTTCTTC. Protein: CASESTTGGPWNEQFF.